This T cell receptor (beta chain) was profiled in a study of blood T cell repertoires in COVID-19. Across the whole study: Samples representing acute and convalescent COVID-19 were sourced from the United States, Italy and Spain. T cells, B-cell-depleted T cells, or PBMCs provided the cDNA or gDNA that served as material.

V gave up 3 bases and J gave up 2 bases, with 8 bases separating them. CDR1 is SNHLY, CDR2 FYNNEI, per germline. The length of the CDR3 is 14 residues. In the study's own analysis: Cell counts per sample came from amplifying reference gene primers. Using immunoSEQ multiplex PCR, the repertoire was profiled, and TCRdb retains in-frame clones only, with some absent. The V and J calls and clone size are taken from that table; D and trimming were inferred from the DNA. The sample contains 100,000 to 150,000 clones, around 82% of which appear only once. The TCR sequence derives from a young woman who had recovered from COVID-19. The V and J genes are TRBV2 and TRBJ1-5; D might be TRBD1 (5 bases). Sequencing input: peripheral blood. CDR3 in DNA: TGTGCCAGCAGTGATGGGGCTCGCAATCAGCCCCAGCATTTT. Encoded protein: CASSDGARNQPQHF.